One T cell receptor (beta chain) is described in this entry. Antigen unknown. The data were obtained in a study of T cell responses to AZD1222 COVID-19 vaccine. General study results and limits: Per reports, nearly half of all spike-specific TCRs target regions that are unmutated in variants. Increases in Spike-specific TCR breadth and depth were seen after two AZD1222 doses. Most donors were white British, females outnumbered males, and clonal diversity was possibly underestimated.

Trimming shortened V by 8 bases and J by 5 bases, and 21 bases separated the two germline ends. The CDR3 consists of 15 residues. Germline V CDR1 and CDR2: MNHEY, SMNVEV (reference sequence). Sequencing used immunoSEQ multiplex PCR; TCRdb keeps in-frame clones, though not all of them. The sample yields around 100,000 clones, approximately 88% seen once. The V call is TRBV27, the J call TRBJ1-1, with D maybe TRBD1 (5 bases). The sequences come from peripheral blood, collected on day 0 of AZD1222 vaccination. The receptor was derived from an adult in good health. The CDR3 nucleotides are TGTGCCAGCGCTCCCCTCCAGGGCTTGGGGACTGAAGCTTTCTTT. Protein: CASAPLQGLGTEAFF.